The next 7 T cell receptor beta chains were all read from a single sample in a study of cytomegalovirus exposure and HLA in healthy donors. Sequenced by immunoSEQ multiplex PCR; TCRdb stores in-frame clones only, minus some. The sample shows fewer than 150,000 clones, 85% to 90% of them seen only once. Source material: PBMCs. The receptors shown here come from a woman aged 18-29 years in good health and CMV-seropositive.

This chain connects TRBV9 to TRBJ1-4; D gene uncertain. Trimming shortened V by 1 base and J by 3 bases, and 7 bases separated the two germline ends. Germline V CDR1 and CDR2: SGDLS, YYNGEE. The CDR3 has 14 amino acids. The CDR3 nucleotides read TGTGCCAGCAGCGTACTCCCCTCTAATGAAAAACTGTTTTTT. It encodes CASSVLPSNEKLFF.

This clone was observed a single time. The rearrangement links TRBV11-1 to TRBJ1-1; 10 nucleotides match TRBD1. J was trimmed by 4 bases and V by 6 bases; bases with no gene match: 11. From germline, CDR1 is SGHAT and CDR2 FQDESV (reference sequence). The CDR3 sequence is 16 residues long. The CDR3 is CASSRHDRGRLTEAFF. The CDR3 nucleotides are TGTGCCAGCAGTCGCCATGACAGGGGGCGCCTCACTGAAGCTTTCTTT.

This chain links TRBV19 with TRBJ1-5; unclear D gene. V was pared by 1 base and J by 5 bases, with 15 bases between. CDR3 length: 16 amino acids. Germline values: CDR1 LNHDA, CDR2 SQIVND (reference sequence). The CDR3 DNA sequence: TGTGCCAGTAGTATAGGAGCTGGGAGAATATATCAGCCCCAGCATTTT. It is translated as CASSIGAGRIYQPQHF.

The gene calls are TRBV28 and TRBJ2-3, with unresolved D. V was shortened by 5 bases and J by 0 bases, with 6 bases between the two germline ends. The CDR3 is made up of 13 amino acids. From germline, CDR1 is MDHEN and CDR2 SYDVKM. The CDR3 spells CASSLSSTDTQYF. The CDR3, as DNA: TGTGCCAGCAGTCTGAGTAGCACAGATACGCAGTATTTT.

The chain carries TRBV15 and TRBJ2-1, with D possibly TRBD2 on 7 matching bases. V lost 1 base and J 6 bases, leaving 13 bases between the germline ends. This CDR3 has 15 amino acids. Per germline, CDR1 LNHNV and CDR2 YYDKDF (reference sequence). CDR3 in amino acids: CATSRGGGQRNEQFF. The CDR3 bases are TGTGCCACCAGCAGAGGCGGGGGACAACGCAATGAGCAGTTCTTC.

In this sample, this clone turned up a few times. The rearrangement links TRBV5-5 to TRBJ1-2; tentative D call: TRBD1 (5 bases). The V gene's germline CDR1 is SGHKS and CDR2 YYEKEE (reference sequence). This CDR3 contains 14 residues. Trimming shortened V by 2 bases and J by 0 bases, and 8 bases separated the two germline ends. CDR3 in amino acids: CASSFTRANYGYTF. In DNA, the CDR3 is TGTGCCAGCAGCTTTACCAGGGCTAACTATGGCTACACCTTC.

The table lists this clone with a count of one. This chain links TRBV9 with TRBJ2-7, with 10 bases fitting TRBD1. The CDR3 has 15 residues. Trimming cost V 2 bases and J 5 bases; bases outside gene matches: 7. Germline CDR1 is SGDLS and CDR2 is YYNGEE. The CDR3 loop reads CASSVSPDRGDEQYF. The DNA of the CDR3 is TGTGCCAGCAGCGTTTCCCCGGACAGGGGGGACGAGCAGTACTTC.